Described below is a single T cell receptor (beta chain) sequence and its context. The data are from a study of OX40 agonist ivuxolimab in advanced cancers. About the study: Across the patients, intravenous ivuxolimab was delivered every 2 weeks at 0.01 to 10 mg/kg. Averaging 60 years in age, with a range of roughly 20 to 80, the cohort was about 85% male.

Profiling relied on immunoSEQ multiplex PCR, and the TCRdb table lists in-frame clones only, not all of them. The data show around 60,000 clones, with 70% to 80% seen just once and roughly 1.2% held by the top ten. Blood got drawn at baseline, again on cycle 4 day 1, and then on cycle 7 day 1. Sequencing was performed on CD4+ or CD8+ T cells sorted from blood, taken in a trial of the OX40 agonist ivuxolimab. The receptor's source is an adult with an advanced solid tumor such as melanoma, head and neck, liver or kidney cancer.

CDR3 sequence: CASSGRTGFLETQYF. The CDR3 region has the DNA TGTGCCAGCAGCGGAAGGACAGGGTTTTTGGAGACCCAGTACTTC. V gene TRBV5-4 combines with J gene TRBJ2-5; 8 positions match TRBD1. This CDR3 has 15 amino acids. With 4 bases clipped from V and 5 bases from J, the junction kept 10 bases outside the gene matches. From germline, CDR1 is SGHNT and CDR2 YYREEE (reference sequence).